Reported below is one T cell receptor beta chain. Its specificity is unknown. Measured with immunoSEQ multiplex PCR; TCRdb has only the in-frame clones, and not every one. The sample has about 80,000 clones, approximately 83% seen once; the top ten hold more than 9%. The sample comes from a study of T cell responses to AZD1222 COVID-19 vaccine. Overall study results and limits: Spike was spanned by vaccine-associated CD4 TCRs, which were dominant at 160-218 and 743-854.

CDR1 is SGHRS, CDR2 YFSETQ, per germline. The CDR3 extends over 14 amino acids. The V end lost 4 bases, the J end lost 7 bases, and 18 bases lay between the germline ends. The chain combines TRBV5-1 with TRBJ2-7; a possible D gene is TRBD1 (6 bases). Sequenced here: peripheral blood, sampled 28 days after the second AZD1222 dose. The source of this sequence is an adult who received the AZD1222 COVID-19 vaccine. CDR3 loop: CASSPSTGKGEQYF. The CDR3, as DNA: TGCGCCAGCAGCCCCTCGACAGGAAAGGGAGAGCAGTACTTC. Together with reference TRBV5-1 and TRBJ2-7, the CDR3 gives the full variable domain: KAGVTQTPRYLIKTRGQQVTLSCSPISGHRSVSWYQQTPGQGLQFLFEYFSETQRNKGNFPGRFSGRQFSNSRSEMNVSTLELGDSALYLCASSPSTGKGEQYFGPGTRLTVT.